A single sample is the source of the 10 T cell receptor beta chains below, sequenced in a study of blood T cell repertoires in COVID-19. This table comes from immunoSEQ multiplex PCR, and its TCRdb copy is limited to in-frame clones, with some not included. Seen here are some 250,000 clones, over 75% observed once, and the top ten hold around 15%. The sequenced sample consisted of PBMCs or T cells enriched from blood (not recorded which). The receptors were gathered from a young man who had recovered from COVID-19.

This clone was counted once. The rearrangement joins TRBV7-9 to TRBJ1-1, with 9 positions matching TRBD1. V trimming: 5 bases; J trimming: 7 bases; junction bases outside the gene matches: 14. This CDR3 spans 16 amino acids. Germline lookup yields CDR1 SEHNR and CDR2 FQNEAQ (reference sequence). The CDR3 protein is CASSPKEGDRVNEAFF. CDR3 DNA: TGTGCCAGCAGCCCGAAAGAGGGGGACAGGGTTAATGAAGCTTTCTTT.

The rearrangement links TRBV7-9 to TRBJ2-5; 8 nucleotides align to TRBD1. The trim removed 2 bases at V and 4 bases at J, leaving 6 bases unmatched. The CDR3 consists of 15 residues. Germline CDR1 is SEHNR and CDR2 is FQNEAQ (reference sequence). The CDR3 protein is CASSLQGASGETQYF. CDR3 sequence (DNA): TGTGCCAGCAGCTTACAGGGGGCGAGTGGAGAGACCCAGTACTTC.

This chain connects TRBV3-1 (or the pseudogene TRBV3-2) to TRBJ2-1; 11 positions match TRBD2. Germline V CDR1 and CDR2: LGHDT, YNNKEL (reference sequence). V dropped 0 bases and J dropped 8; count of bases not matched to a gene: 6. The CDR3 loop spans 16 amino acids. In nucleotides, the CDR3 is TGTGCCAGCAGCCAAGACCTAGCGGGAGGACGCGATGAGCAGTTCTTC. Protein sequence: CASSQDLAGGRDEQFF.

Only a few counts were recorded for this clone. The DNA of the CDR3 is TGCGCCAGCAGTGACGGGGGGGATTACAATGAGCAGTTCTTC. The encoded protein is CASSDGGDYNEQFF. J is TRBJ2-1 and V is TRBV10-1; 8 positions agree with TRBD2. The germline gives CDR1 WNHNN, CDR2 SYGVQD (reference sequence). The trim removed 3 bases at V and 4 bases at J, leaving 2 bases unmatched. The length of the CDR3 is 14 residues.

The chain joins TRBV5-8 to TRBJ1-1; the match to TRBD1 covers 12 bases. Trimming took 0 bases from V and 3 from J; bases not matched to a gene: 6. This CDR3 is built from 17 residues. Germline V gives CDR1 SGHTS, CDR2 YDEGEE. CDR3 DNA sequence: TGTGCCAGCAGCTTGGGGACCGGGACAGGGGGCTACACTGAAGCTTTCTTT. Translation gives CASSLGTGTGGYTEAFF.

The gene calls are TRBV4-2 and TRBJ2-7; 7 nucleotides align to TRBD2. V was clipped by 2 bases and J by 3 bases; unmatched bases: 10. Germline CDR1 is LGHNA and CDR2 is YNFKEQ. The length of the CDR3 is 16 residues. The CDR3 protein is CASSQNLAEVNYEQYF. DNA for the CDR3: TGTGCCAGCAGCCAAAATCTAGCGGAGGTAAACTACGAGCAGTACTTC.

The rearrangement uses TRBV19 and TRBJ1-1; a weak D match, TRBD1 (6 bases). Trimming took 5 bases from V and 1 from J, leaving 11 bases between them. Germline CDR1 LNHDA, CDR2 SQIVND (reference sequence). The CDR3 spans 14 residues. In DNA form, the CDR3 reads TGTGCCAGTAGTGCCCCGGGACAGAACACTGAAGCTTTCTTT. Encoded protein: CASSAPGQNTEAFF.

V usage is TRBV4-1 and J usage is TRBJ1-1; D not resolved. The CDR3 extends over 15 amino acids. V was clipped by 0 bases and J by 4 bases, with 12 bases between them. Germline V CDR1 and CDR2: MGHRA, YSYEKL. The CDR3 nucleotides read TGCGCCAGCAGCCAAGATATTGGCGGTTTCACTGAAGCTTTCTTT. Protein: CASSQDIGGFTEAFF.

This clone appeared once. This chain links TRBV24-1 with TRBJ2-1; 7 bases are shared with TRBD2. This CDR3 has 16 amino acids. Germline CDR1 reads KGHDR; CDR2 reads SFDVKD. V lost 1 base to trimming and J lost 5 bases; unmatched junction nucleotides: 7. The CDR3 protein is CATSDLGGSINNEQFF. The CDR3 DNA sequence: TGTGCCACCAGTGATTTAGGCGGGAGTATCAACAATGAGCAGTTCTTC.

The chain carries TRBV2 and TRBJ1-2; D gene ambiguous. Germline V gene data show CDR1 as SNHLY and CDR2 as FYNNEI. This CDR3 has 11 residues. Trimming shortened V by 6 bases and J by 7 bases, and 9 bases separated the two germline ends. The DNA of the CDR3 is TGTGCCAGCAGCCCTGCGCGTGGCTACACCTTC. The encoded protein is CASSPARGYTF.